A selection of T cell receptor beta chains follows, all from one sample in a study of identical twins. TCRdb fed the 5' RACE reads into MiXCR, producing one record per CDR3 protein. The data hold around 1.7 million distinct CDR3 sequences, with more than 30% observed a single time. Sequences were obtained from cord blood. These receptors were taken from a newborn girl in good health. CDR3s include the opening cysteine and the closing phenylalanine or tryptophan. Fields, in order: J gene, V gene, D gene, clone size, CDR3 protein, CDR3 DNA. D genes are given only for firm matches. Expanded clones are given a class, and other clones once, few, many or no size at all.

j_call: TRBJ2-7; v_call: TRBV27; d_call: TRBD1; clone_size: few; cdr3_aa: CASMERQGKYEQYF; cdr3_nt: TGTGCCAGCATGGAAAGACAGGGGAAATACGAGCAGTACTTC
j_call: TRBJ1-2; v_call: TRBV7-2; d_call: .; clone_size: many; cdr3_aa: CASSLESGVNYGYTF; cdr3_nt: TGTGCCAGCAGCTTAGAATCCGGGGTCAACTATGGCTACACCTTC
j_call: TRBJ1-5; v_call: TRBV6-1; d_call: TRBD1; clone_size: few; cdr3_aa: CASSPGTGGLYSNQPQHF; cdr3_nt: TGTGCCAGCAGCCCCGGGACAGGGGGCTTATATAGCAATCAGCCCCAGCATTTT
j_call: TRBJ2-2; v_call: TRBV5-8; d_call: TRBD2; clone_size: few; cdr3_aa: CASSPGLAGPNTGELFF; cdr3_nt: TGTGCCAGCAGCCCCGGACTAGCGGGACCGAACACCGGGGAGCTGTTTTTT
j_call: TRBJ1-2; v_call: TRBV2; d_call: .; clone_size: .; cdr3_aa: CASIQANSGYTF; cdr3_nt: TGTGCCAGTATACAGGCAAACAGTGGCTACACCTTC
j_call: TRBJ2-1; v_call: TRBV29-1; d_call: .; clone_size: many; cdr3_aa: CSVEAGEQFF; cdr3_nt: TGCAGCGTTGAAGCGGGCGAGCAGTTCTTC
j_call: TRBJ2-3; v_call: TRBV15; d_call: TRBD1; clone_size: few; cdr3_aa: CATEQGRTDTQYF; cdr3_nt: TGTGCCACCGAACAGGGGCGCACAGATACGCAGTATTTT
j_call: TRBJ2-5; v_call: TRBV25-1; d_call: .; clone_size: .; cdr3_aa: CASSEWLRGTQYF; cdr3_nt: TGTGCCAGCAGTGAATGGCTCAGAGGGACCCAGTACTTC
j_call: TRBJ2-7; v_call: TRBV6-6; d_call: .; clone_size: .; cdr3_aa: CASSYSGEDEQYF; cdr3_nt: TGTGCCAGCAGTTACTCTGGGGAAGATGAGCAGTACTTC
j_call: TRBJ2-4; v_call: TRBV5-1; d_call: TRBD2; clone_size: few; cdr3_aa: CASSLGLAGERGNIQYF; cdr3_nt: TGCGCCAGCAGCTTGGGACTAGCGGGAGAAAGGGGAAACATTCAGTACTTC
j_call: TRBJ2-4; v_call: TRBV12-3/TRBV12-4; d_call: TRBD2; clone_size: many; cdr3_aa: CASSFRTSSRNIQYF; cdr3_nt: TGTGCCAGCAGTTTCAGGACTAGTTCTAGGAACATTCAGTACTTC
j_call: TRBJ2-7; v_call: TRBV5-1; d_call: TRBD1; clone_size: .; cdr3_aa: CASSWDSDVSYEQYF; cdr3_nt: TGCGCCAGCAGCTGGGACAGCGACGTCTCCTACGAGCAGTACTTC
j_call: TRBJ2-7; v_call: TRBV7-2; d_call: .; clone_size: .; cdr3_aa: CASSLDGGQTYEQYF; cdr3_nt: TGTGCCAGCAGCTTAGACGGGGGACAGACCTACGAGCAGTACTTC
j_call: TRBJ2-7; v_call: TRBV28; d_call: .; clone_size: few; cdr3_aa: CASMRPSYEQYF; cdr3_nt: TGTGCCAGCATGAGGCCCTCCTACGAGCAGTACTTC
j_call: TRBJ1-1; v_call: TRBV3-1; d_call: TRBD1; clone_size: once; cdr3_aa: CASSLTGVVSEAFF; cdr3_nt: TGTGCCAGCAGCCTGACAGGGGTTGTTAGTGAAGCTTTCTTT
j_call: TRBJ1-2; v_call: TRBV3-1; d_call: .; clone_size: .; cdr3_aa: CASSQMAAGGYTF; cdr3_nt: TGTGCCAGCAGCCAGATGGCAGCGGGGGGCTACACCTTC
j_call: TRBJ2-3; v_call: TRBV20-1; d_call: TRBD1; clone_size: .; cdr3_aa: CSAKQGAFTDTQYF; cdr3_nt: TGCAGTGCAAAACAGGGGGCGTTCACAGATACGCAGTATTTT